These 18 T cell receptor beta chains were all obtained from the same sample, sequenced in a study of control samples from healthy donors and cancer patients. The assay was immunoSEQ multiplex PCR, and TCRdb's table has in-frame clones only and misses some. The repertoire holds about 55,000 clones, with around 90% as singletons. The material sequenced was blood. The receptor set was obtained from a man aged 50 to 59 in good health.

This chain connects TRBV6-6 to TRBJ2-5; 10 bases fit TRBD1. The trim removed 7 bases at V and 6 bases at J, leaving 11 bases unmatched. The CDR3 covers 15 residues. CDR1 is MNHNY and CDR2 is SVGAGI in the germline V gene (reference sequence). CDR3 nucleotides: TGTGCCAGCACCTTCGGTGGGACAGGGGAAAAGACCCAGTACTTC. This gives the protein CASTFGGTGEKTQYF.

The table lists this clone with a count of one. V usage is TRBV28 and J usage is TRBJ2-7; D not certain. There are 14 residues in the CDR3. V was clipped by 7 bases and J by 0 bases, with 13 bases between them. Germline CDR1 reads MDHEN; CDR2 reads SYDVKM. The DNA for the CDR3 is TGTGCCAGCAATTCCGTCCGAAGCTCCTACGAGCAGTACTTC. Its translation is CASNSVRSSYEQYF.

V gene TRBV30 combines with J gene TRBJ2-1; 13 bases map to TRBD2. Germline CDR1 and CDR2: GTSNPN and SVGIG (reference sequence). The CDR3 is 15 amino acids. With 8 bases clipped from V and 0 bases from J, the junction kept 4 bases outside the gene matches. The DNA for the CDR3 is TGTGCCCAAACTAGCGGGAGGGACTCCTACAATGAGCAGTTCTTC. This sequence encodes CAQTSGRDSYNEQFF.

CDR3 sequence: CASSLPPLYEQFF. The CDR3 nucleotides read TGTGCCAGCAGTTTACCACCGTTGTATGAGCAGTTCTTC. The rearrangement joins TRBV28 to TRBJ2-1, with D uncertain. V was shortened by 2 bases and J by 8 bases, with 10 bases between the two germline ends. Germline CDR1 is MDHEN and CDR2 is SYDVKM. The CDR3 spans 13 residues.

V gene TRBV25-1 combines with J gene TRBJ1-5; weak D call: TRBD1 (5 bases). CDR3 length: 12 amino acids. Germline loops: CDR1 MGHDK, CDR2 SYGVNS. Deletions cut 6 bases from V and 7 bases from J, with 10 bases between. DNA of the CDR3: TGTGCCAGCAGGGGGGGGGACCAGCCCCAGCATTTT. Protein sequence: CASRGGDQPQHF.

DNA for the CDR3: TGTGCCAGCAGTTTAAGGGCTCAGGGGTTCGGCGGGGAGCTGTTTTTT. It specifies CASSLRAQGFGGELFF. The J gene is TRBJ2-2, the V gene TRBV27; D may be TRBD1 (6 bases). Germline V gene data show CDR1 as MNHEY and CDR2 as SMNVEV (reference sequence). The CDR3 consists of 16 residues. V was trimmed by 2 bases and J by 7 bases, leaving 17 bases between them.

CDR3 protein: CASSLGIQSKLFF. The CDR3 nucleotides read TGTGCCAGCAGTTTAGGGATTCAGTCAAAACTGTTTTTT. The V gene is TRBV12-3 or TRBV12-4, the J gene TRBJ1-4; D uncertain. Trimming stripped 1 base from V and 10 bases from J, with 10 bases between. CDR3 size: 13 residues.

The chain joins TRBV15 to TRBJ2-3; 10 positions match TRBD2. V gave up 2 bases and J gave up 1 base; unmatched junction bases: 6. The CDR3 contains 17 residues. The germline CDR1 and CDR2 sequences are LNHNV and YYDKDF (reference sequence). The CDR3 is CATSRSPLAGGTDTQYF. The CDR3 nucleotides read TGTGCCACCAGCAGATCCCCTCTAGCGGGAGGCACAGATACGCAGTATTTT.

The chain employs TRBV6-6 and TRBJ1-4; the D gene is possibly TRBD1 (5 bases). The CDR3 runs 16 residues. Germline CDR1 MNHNY, CDR2 SVGAGI (reference sequence). Trimming pared 0 bases from V and 7 bases from J, leaving 15 bases between. CDR3 loop: CASSYSEWGSVEKLFF. In DNA, the CDR3 is TGTGCCAGCAGTTACTCCGAATGGGGGTCGGTTGAAAAACTGTTTTTT.

There are a few counts of this clone. The rearrangement uses TRBV11-2 and TRBJ2-7, with D perhaps matching TRBD1 (5 bases). Germline values: CDR1 SGHAT, CDR2 FQNNGV. With 5 bases removed from V and 3 bases from J, the gap between germline ends came to 14 bases. This CDR3 is 14 amino acids long. Written as DNA, the CDR3 is TGTGCCAGCAGCCCGACAGCTCTTATCTACGAGCAGTACTTC. This translates into CASSPTALIYEQYF.

The chain has TRBV11-1 and TRBJ1-2; D is unresolved. CDR1 and CDR2 from the germline V gene are SGHAT and FQDESV (reference sequence). CDR3 length: 13 residues. V lost 3 bases, J lost 2 bases, and 7 bases lay in between. The CDR3 loop reads CASSFGSNYGYTF. The CDR3 bases are TGTGCCAGCAGCTTCGGCTCCAACTATGGCTACACCTTC.

This sequence joins TRBV5-1 and TRBJ1-6, with TRBD1 matching over 7 bases. The CDR3 sequence is 15 residues long. CDR1 is SGHRS, CDR2 YFSETQ, per germline. V shed 0 bases, J shed 10 bases, and the junction held 7 bases outside the gene matches. The CDR3 DNA reads TGCGCCAGCAGCTTGGCCGGGACAGTCGGGTCACCCCTCCACTTT. Translated, it gives CASSLAGTVGSPLHF.

The chain couples TRBV12-3 or TRBV12-4 to TRBJ2-7; D uncertain. Trimming took 4 bases from V and 2 from J, leaving 3 bases between them. CDR3 length: 11 residues. The CDR3 sequence: CASSWAYEQYF. For the CDR3, the DNA is TGTGCCAGCAGTTGGGCCTACGAGCAGTACTTC.

J is TRBJ2-7 and V is TRBV6-1; D remains unclear. V was shortened by 3 bases and J by 2 bases, with 8 bases between the two germline ends. CDR3 length equals 13 residues. The germline V gene encodes CDR1 MNHNS and CDR2 SASEGT. CDR3 nucleotide sequence: TGTGCCAGCAGTGATCCGGAAACCTACGAGCAGTACTTC. Residues: CASSDPETYEQYF.

This clone was seen just once. CDR3 coding DNA: TGTGCCAGTACGGCACTTAGCGGGAGGGCAAACACCGGGGAGCTGTTTTTT. Amino acids: CASTALSGRANTGELFF. V and J are TRBV19 and TRBJ2-2, with 11 bases matching TRBD2. The V segment lost 7 bases and the J segment 2 bases; nucleotides outside the gene matches: 9. Germline-derived CDR1 and CDR2 are LNHDA and SQIVND (reference sequence). The CDR3 loop spans 17 amino acids.

This rearrangement joins TRBV11-2 to TRBJ1-4; the D is unclear. V shed 6 bases and J shed 4 bases, with 18 bases lying between them. The CDR3 sequence is 16 residues long. In germline, CDR1 is SGHAT, CDR2 FQNNGV. The CDR3 DNA is TGTGCCAGCAGTCGAGCTGGGTCCACCCTTAATGAAAAACTGTTTTTT. This gives the protein CASSRAGSTLNEKLFF.

The chain couples TRBV27 to TRBJ1-2, with D perhaps TRBD1 (5 bases). Germline CDR1 MNHEY, CDR2 SMNVEV (reference sequence). The CDR3 totals 14 residues. Deletions cut 5 bases from V and 2 bases from J, with 12 bases between. In DNA, the CDR3 is TGTGCCAGCAGTGGGGAGGAGGGGAACTATGGCTACACCTTC. Its translation: CASSGEEGNYGYTF.

The chain carries TRBV5-1 and TRBJ1-1; D gene unclear. V was trimmed by 0 bases and J by 7 bases, leaving 13 bases between them. The CDR3 totals 14 residues. Germline CDR1 and CDR2: SGHRS and YFSETQ. CDR3 region: CASSLASTLGEAFF. As DNA, the CDR3 is TGCGCCAGCAGCTTGGCGTCCACGTTGGGTGAAGCTTTCTTT. Complete variable domain (other parts from reference TRBV5-1 and TRBJ1-1): KAGVTQTPRYLIKTRGQQVTLSCSPISGHRSVSWYQQTPGQGLQFLFEYFSETQRNKGNFPGRFSGRQFSNSRSEMNVSTLELGDSALYLCASSLASTLGEAFFGQGTRLTVV.